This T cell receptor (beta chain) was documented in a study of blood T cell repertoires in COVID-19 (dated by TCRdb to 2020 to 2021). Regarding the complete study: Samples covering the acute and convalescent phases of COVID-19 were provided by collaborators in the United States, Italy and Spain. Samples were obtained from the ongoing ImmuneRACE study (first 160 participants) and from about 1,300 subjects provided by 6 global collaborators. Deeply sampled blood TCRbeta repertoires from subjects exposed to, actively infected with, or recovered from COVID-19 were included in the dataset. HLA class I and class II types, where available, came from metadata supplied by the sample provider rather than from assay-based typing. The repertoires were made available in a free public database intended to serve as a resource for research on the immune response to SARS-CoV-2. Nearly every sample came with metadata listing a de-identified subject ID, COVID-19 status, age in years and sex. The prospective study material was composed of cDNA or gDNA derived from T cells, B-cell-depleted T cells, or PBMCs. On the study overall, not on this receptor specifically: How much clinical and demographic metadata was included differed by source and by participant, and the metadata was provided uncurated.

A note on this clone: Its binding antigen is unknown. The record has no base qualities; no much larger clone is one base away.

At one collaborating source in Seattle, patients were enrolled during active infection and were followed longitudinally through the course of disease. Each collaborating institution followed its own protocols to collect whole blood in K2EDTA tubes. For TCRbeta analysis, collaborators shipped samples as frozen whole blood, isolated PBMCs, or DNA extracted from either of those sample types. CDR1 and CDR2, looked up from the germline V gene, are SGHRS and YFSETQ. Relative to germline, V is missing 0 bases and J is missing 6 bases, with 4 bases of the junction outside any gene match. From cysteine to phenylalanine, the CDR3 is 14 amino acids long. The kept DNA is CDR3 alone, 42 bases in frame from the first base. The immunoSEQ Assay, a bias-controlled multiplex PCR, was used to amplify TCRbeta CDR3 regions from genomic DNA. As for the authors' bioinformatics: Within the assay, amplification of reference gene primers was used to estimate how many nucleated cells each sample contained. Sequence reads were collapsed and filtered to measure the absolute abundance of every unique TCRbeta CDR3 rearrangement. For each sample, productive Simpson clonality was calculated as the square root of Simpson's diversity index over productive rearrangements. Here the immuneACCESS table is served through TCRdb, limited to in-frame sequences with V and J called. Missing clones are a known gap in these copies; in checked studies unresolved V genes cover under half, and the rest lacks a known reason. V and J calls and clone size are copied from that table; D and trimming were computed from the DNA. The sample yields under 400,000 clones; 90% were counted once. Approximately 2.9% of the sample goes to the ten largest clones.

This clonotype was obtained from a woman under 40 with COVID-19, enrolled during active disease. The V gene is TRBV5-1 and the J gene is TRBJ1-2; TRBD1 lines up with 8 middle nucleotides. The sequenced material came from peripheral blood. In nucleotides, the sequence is TGCGCCAGCAGCTTGGAGGACAGGGCACATGGCTACACCTTC. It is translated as CASSLEDRAHGYTF.